Each of the 4 T cell receptor beta chains below was sequenced from the same sample in a study of blood T cell repertoires in COVID-19. Libraries were prepared by immunoSEQ multiplex PCR; TCRdb keeps only in-frame clonotypes and omits some of them. The table includes around 250,000 clones, roughly 88% detected once. Sequenced sample: peripheral blood. The receptors come from an older man with acute or convalescent COVID-19.

The gene calls are TRBV3-1 (or the pseudogene TRBV3-2) and TRBJ2-7, with 10 bases aligning to TRBD1. This CDR3 comprises 14 residues. Germline lookup yields CDR1 LGHDT and CDR2 YNNKEL (reference sequence). Trimming took 4 bases from V and 2 from J; bases not matched to a gene: 2. CDR3 loop: CASSRGTGAYEQYF. In DNA, the CDR3 is TGTGCCAGCAGCCGGGGGACAGGGGCCTACGAGCAGTACTTC.

The chain has TRBV13 and TRBJ2-2; D perhaps matches TRBD1 (6 bases). Between the trimmed V and J ends, which lost 5 bases and 4 bases, there was a span of 14 bases. The CDR3 spans 15 residues. Germline V gene sequence: CDR1 PRHDT, CDR2 FYEKMQ (reference sequence). The CDR3 loop is CASSPRQATTGELFF. The DNA for the CDR3 is TGTGCCAGCAGCCCCCGACAGGCCACCACCGGGGAGCTGTTTTTT.

The V gene is TRBV7-9, the J gene TRBJ1-3, with a weak D call TRBD1 (6 bases). The CDR3 totals 16 residues. Trimming pared 0 bases from V and 1 base from J, leaving 10 bases between. Germline CDR1 is SEHNR and CDR2 is FQNEAQ (reference sequence). The CDR3 reads CASSLAAGASGNTIYF. DNA for the CDR3: TGTGCCAGCAGCTTAGCAGCGGGGGCGTCTGGAAACACCATATATTTT.

The chain employs TRBV25-1 and TRBJ2-1; 7 nucleotides align to TRBD2. The junction had 9 bases not matched to a gene; V was cut back by 4 bases and J by 9 bases. Germline V CDR1 and CDR2: MGHDK, SYGVNS. The CDR3 is 14 residues long. Here the CDR3 DNA reads TGTGCCAGCAGTGTCGACCAGTGGGGGGGTGAGCAGTTCTTC. This encodes CASSVDQWGGEQFF.